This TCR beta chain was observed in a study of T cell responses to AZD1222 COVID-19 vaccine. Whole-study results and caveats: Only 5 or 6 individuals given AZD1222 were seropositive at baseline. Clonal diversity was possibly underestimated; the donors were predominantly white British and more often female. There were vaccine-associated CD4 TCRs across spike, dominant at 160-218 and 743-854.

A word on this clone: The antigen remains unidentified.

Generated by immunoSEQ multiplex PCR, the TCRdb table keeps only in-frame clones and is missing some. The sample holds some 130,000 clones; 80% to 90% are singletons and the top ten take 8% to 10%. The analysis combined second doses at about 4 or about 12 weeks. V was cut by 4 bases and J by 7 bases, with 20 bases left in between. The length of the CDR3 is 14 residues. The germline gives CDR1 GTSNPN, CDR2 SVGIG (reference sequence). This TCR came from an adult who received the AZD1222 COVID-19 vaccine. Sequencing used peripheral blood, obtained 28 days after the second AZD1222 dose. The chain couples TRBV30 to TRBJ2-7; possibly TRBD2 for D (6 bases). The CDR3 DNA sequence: TGTGCCTGGACTGGGGGTAGCGGTTATAGTGAGCAGTACTTC. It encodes CAWTGGSGYSEQYF. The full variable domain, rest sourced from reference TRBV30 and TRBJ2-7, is SQTIHQWPATLVQPVGSPLSLECTVEGTSNPNLYWYRQAAGRGLQLLFYSVGIGQISSEVPQNLSASRPQDRQFILSSKKLLLSDSGFYLCAWTGGSGYSEQYFGPGTRLTVT.